These 9 T cell receptor beta chains were all obtained from the same sample, sequenced in a study of T cell responses to AZD1222 COVID-19 vaccine. The assay was immunoSEQ multiplex PCR, and TCRdb's table has in-frame clones only and misses some. Here the sample spans about 140,000 clones, 80% to 90% being singletons. The material sequenced was peripheral blood, taken on day 0 of AZD1222 vaccination. These receptors were collected from an adult in good health.

The rearrangement uses TRBV6-6 and TRBJ2-5; 9 nucleotides match TRBD1. CDR1 and CDR2 from the germline V gene are MNHNY and SVGAGI (reference sequence). CDR3 length: 14 residues. V trimming: 4 bases; J trimming: 5 bases; junction bases outside the gene matches: 5. CDR3 bases: TGTGCCAGCAGTTCGGACAGGGGTGGCGAGACCCAGTACTTC. Translating gives CASSSDRGGETQYF.

The chain carries TRBV19 and TRBJ2-7, with D hard to call. Looked up from germline, CDR1 is LNHDA and CDR2 is SQIVND (reference sequence). The V gene lost 8 bases and the J gene lost 5 bases, with 10 bases spanning the gap. The CDR3 loop spans 11 amino acids. The CDR3 here is CASRWRNEQYF. In nucleotides, the CDR3 is TGTGCCAGTCGATGGAGAAACGAGCAGTACTTC.

This clone was counted once. This chain uses TRBV4-2 with TRBJ1-2; no definite D call. The V end was cut by 4 bases, the J end by 8 bases, with 17 bases between. The germline V gene encodes CDR1 LGHNA and CDR2 YNFKEQ. The CDR3 is 14 amino acids. CDR3 in DNA: TGTGCCAGCAGCCTGCACCCGATAGGATGGGGCTACACCTTC. Translation gives CASSLHPIGWGYTF.

Here the CDR3 DNA reads TGTGCCAGCAGCCAAGAGACAGGGAACTATAATTCACCCCTCCACTTT. It yields the protein CASSQETGNYNSPLHF. The chain couples TRBV7-8 to TRBJ1-6; 7 bases match TRBD1. CDR1 and CDR2 from the germline V gene are SGHVS and FQNEAQ. V was pared by 5 bases and J by 3 bases, with 7 bases of the junction left unmatched. This CDR3 comprises 16 residues.

This chain links TRBV7-2 with TRBJ1-3, with no clear D. Germline values: CDR1 SGHTA, CDR2 FQGNSA. This CDR3 has 11 residues. The DNA of the CDR3 is TGTGGCTGGGACTCTGGAAACACCATATATTTT. Its translation: CGWDSGNTIYF.

The chain links TRBV19 to TRBJ1-3; 8 bases align to TRBD1. The germline gives CDR1 LNHDA, CDR2 SQIVND (reference sequence). The CDR3 consists of 15 residues. V was clipped by 5 bases and J by 2 bases; unmatched bases: 5. CDR3 sequence reads: CASSLNRGAGNTIYF. CDR3 sequence (DNA): TGTGCCAGTAGTTTAAACAGGGGGGCTGGAAACACCATATATTTT.

The rearrangement links TRBV4-2 to TRBJ2-7; D gene unclear. V lost 0 bases, J lost 3 bases, and 6 bases lay in between. Looked up from germline, CDR1 is LGHNA and CDR2 is YNFKEQ. The CDR3 loop spans 13 amino acids. CDR3 sequence: CASSQDVGYEQYF. CDR3 in DNA: TGTGCCAGCAGCCAAGATGTGGGCTACGAGCAGTACTTC.

The CDR3 loop reads CASSSNRDYGYTF. The DNA for the CDR3 is TGCGCCAGCAGCTCAAACAGGGACTATGGCTACACCTTC. The chain couples TRBV5-1 to TRBJ1-2; TRBD1 is a possible D gene (6 bases). V gave up 3 bases and J gave up 3 bases, with 9 bases separating them. This CDR3 is 13 amino acids long. Germline lookup yields CDR1 SGHRS and CDR2 YFSETQ.

The count of this clone is one. This rearrangement joins TRBV2 to TRBJ1-5; a weak D match, TRBD1 (5 bases). The CDR3 consists of 13 residues. The germline V gene encodes CDR1 SNHLY and CDR2 FYNNEI. Between the trimmed V and J ends, which lost 7 bases and 0 bases, there was a span of 7 bases. CDR3 sequence reads: CASKGNSNQPQHF. CDR3 DNA: TGTGCCAGCAAGGGGAATAGCAATCAGCCCCAGCATTTT. Variable domain in full (rest from reference TRBV2 and TRBJ1-5): EPEVTQTPSHQVTQMGQEVILRCVPISNHLYFYWYRQILGQKVEFLVSFYNNEISEKSEIFDDQFSVERPDGSNFTLKIRSTKLEDSAMYFCASKGNSNQPQHFGDGTRLSIL.